These 9 T cell receptor beta chains originate from one sample sequenced in a study of T cells in Graves' hyperthyroidism and ophthalmopathy. Template material for amplifying TCR beta CDR3 regions consisted of RNA transcripts. During a first-round RT-PCR of the TCR CDR3, the HTBI primer set was used. TCRdb used MiXCR to reprocess the multiplex PCR reads, holding one entry per CDR3 protein. The sample gives under 300,000 distinct CDR3 sequences, approximately 23% of which show up once; roughly 60% is in the top ten. Sequencing was performed on blood. The source of these receptors is a man aged 25-45 years with Graves' ophthalmopathy.

The CDR3, as DNA: TGTGCCAGCAGCCTAGGGTTTAGCTATGGCTACACCTTC. Its translation is CASSLGFSYGYTF. The chain joins TRBV7-2 to TRBJ1-2; D is uncertain. V was pared by 5 bases and J by 4 bases, with 11 bases between. Germline assignment: CDR1 SGHTA and CDR2 FQGNSA. The CDR3 extends over 13 amino acids. The full variable domain, with the rest looked up from reference TRBV7-2 and TRBJ1-2, is GAGVSQSPSNKVTEKGKDVELRCDPISGHTALYWYRQSLGQGLEFLIYFQGNSAPDKSGLPSDRFSAERTGGSVSTLTIQRTQQEDSAVYLCASSLGFSYGYTFGSGTRLTVV.

This clonotype was observed a handful of times. CDR3 amino acids: CASSEGRIYGYTF. The DNA for the CDR3 is TGTGCCAGCAGCGAGGGACGGATCTATGGCTACACCTTC. This chain uses TRBV2 with TRBJ1-2; tentatively, D is TRBD1 (5 bases). The CDR3 covers 13 residues. Between the trimmed V and J ends, which lost 6 bases and 4 bases, there was a span of 12 bases. CDR1 is SNHLY and CDR2 is FYNNEI in the germline V gene.

The chain uses TRBV12-3 or TRBV12-4 and TRBJ2-1; D is unresolved. V was shortened by 0 bases and J by 3 bases, with 6 bases between the two germline ends. The CDR3 contains 14 residues. The CDR3 nucleotides read TGTGCCAGCAGTTTAGCGGGGTTCTACAATGAGCAGTTCTTC. Its protein product is CASSLAGFYNEQFF.

This clonotype appeared a few times. The genes are TRBV3-1 and TRBJ2-1; no firm D call. Germline V gene sequence: CDR1 LGHDT, CDR2 YNNKEL (reference sequence). The CDR3 is 13 residues long. Trimming removed 1 base from V and 8 bases from J, with 9 bases in between. The CDR3 DNA follows: TGTGCCAGCAGCCAAGGCGGAGTCTATGAGCAGTTCTTC. Its translation is CASSQGGVYEQFF.

This clonotype was detected ten times or more. The chain combines TRBV11-2 with TRBJ2-5, with D hard to call. Germline V gene lookup returns CDR1 SGHAT and CDR2 FQNNGV. The CDR3 has 13 residues. The ends were cut back, 5 bases at V and 4 bases at J, with 11 bases in the middle. The CDR3 DNA follows: TGTGCCAGCAGCCCCCGGGTAACAGAGACCCAGTACTTC. Its protein is CASSPRVTETQYF.

This chain joins TRBV5-5 and TRBJ2-1; 8 bases match TRBD2. CDR1 is SGHKS and CDR2 is YYEKEE in the germline V gene (reference sequence). The trim removed 0 bases at V and 2 bases at J, leaving 7 bases unmatched. The CDR3 loop spans 17 amino acids. The CDR3, as DNA: TGTGCCAGCAGCTTGGAATATCTAGCGGGCACCTACAATGAGCAGTTCTTC. Its protein is CASSLEYLAGTYNEQFF.

This clonotype has a handful of counts. V and J are TRBV27 and TRBJ2-7, with 7 bases that match TRBD2. Trimming cost V 8 bases and J 3 bases; bases outside gene matches: 7. The CDR3 totals 13 residues. In germline, CDR1 is MNHEY, CDR2 SMNVEV (reference sequence). The chain's CDR3 is CASFGEGFYEQYF. The CDR3 region has the DNA TGTGCCAGCTTTGGGGAGGGTTTCTACGAGCAGTACTTC.

The chain uses TRBV4-1 and TRBJ2-1; no firm D call. Germline CDR1 is MGHRA and CDR2 is YSYEKL. CDR3 size: 16 residues. Trimming shortened V by 1 base and J by 0 bases, and 10 bases separated the two germline ends. CDR3 sequence (DNA): TGCGCCAGCAGCCAAGCACTAACCAGCTCCTACAATGAGCAGTTCTTC. Amino acid sequence: CASSQALTSSYNEQFF.

Notes on this clonotype: At one end, the junction sequence differs from germline, possibly due to a read error. The rearrangement links TRBV19 to TRBJ1-2; perhaps TRBD1 as D (5 bases). The CDR3 covers 14 residues. Germline CDR1 LNHDA, CDR2 SQIVND (reference sequence). CDR3 in amino acids: CASTPPGRVYGYTF. CDR3 DNA: TGTGCGAGTACCCCTCCTGGCAGGGTCTATGGCTACACCTTC.